This T cell receptor beta chain was sequenced during a study of cytomegalovirus exposure and HLA in healthy donors. Trimming cost V 4 bases and J 4 bases; bases outside gene matches: 11. Germline V gene sequence: CDR1 SGHRS, CDR2 YFSETQ. There are 17 residues in the CDR3. The PCR employed 60 Vbeta primers together with 13 Jbeta primers. Here immunoSEQ multiplex PCR was the method, and the copy in TCRdb shows in-frame clones only, minus some. The sample shows approximately 120,000 clones, approximately 80% of them seen only once. The sequenced sample was PBMCs. This chain links TRBV5-1 with TRBJ2-7; 13 nucleotides align to TRBD2. The clonotype originates from a man aged 45-65 years in good health and CMV-seronegative. The CDR3 DNA reads TGCGCCAGCAGCCCTAACTCCGGGACTAGCGGGATATACGAGCAGTACTTC. This gives the protein CASSPNSGTSGIYEQYF.